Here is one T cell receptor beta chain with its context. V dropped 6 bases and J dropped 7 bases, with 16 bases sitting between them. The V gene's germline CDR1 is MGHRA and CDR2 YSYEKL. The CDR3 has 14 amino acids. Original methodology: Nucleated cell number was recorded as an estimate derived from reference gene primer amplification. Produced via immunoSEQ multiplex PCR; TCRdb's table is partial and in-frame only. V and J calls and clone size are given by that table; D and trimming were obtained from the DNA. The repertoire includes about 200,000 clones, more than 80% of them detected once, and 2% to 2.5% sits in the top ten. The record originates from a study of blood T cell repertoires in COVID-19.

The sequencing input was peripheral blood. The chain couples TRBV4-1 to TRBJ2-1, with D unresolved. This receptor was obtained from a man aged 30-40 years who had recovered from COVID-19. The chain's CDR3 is CASRPEFLLNEQFF. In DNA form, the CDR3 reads TGCGCCAGCAGGCCGGAATTTTTACTAAATGAGCAGTTCTTC.